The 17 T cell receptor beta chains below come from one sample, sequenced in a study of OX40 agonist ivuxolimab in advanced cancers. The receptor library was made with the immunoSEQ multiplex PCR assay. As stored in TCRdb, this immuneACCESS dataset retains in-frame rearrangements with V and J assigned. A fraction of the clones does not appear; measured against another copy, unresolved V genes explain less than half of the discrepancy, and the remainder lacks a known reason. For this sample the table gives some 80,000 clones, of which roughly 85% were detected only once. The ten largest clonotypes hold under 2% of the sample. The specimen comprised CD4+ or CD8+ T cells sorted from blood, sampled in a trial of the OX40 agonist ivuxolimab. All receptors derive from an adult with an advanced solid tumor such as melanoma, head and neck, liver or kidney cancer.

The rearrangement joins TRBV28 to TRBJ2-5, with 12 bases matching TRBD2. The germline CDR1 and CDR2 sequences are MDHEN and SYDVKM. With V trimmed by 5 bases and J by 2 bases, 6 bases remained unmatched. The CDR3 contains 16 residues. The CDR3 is CASSPGLAGLQETQYF. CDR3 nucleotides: TGTGCCAGCAGTCCCGGACTAGCGGGGTTACAAGAGACCCAGTACTTC.

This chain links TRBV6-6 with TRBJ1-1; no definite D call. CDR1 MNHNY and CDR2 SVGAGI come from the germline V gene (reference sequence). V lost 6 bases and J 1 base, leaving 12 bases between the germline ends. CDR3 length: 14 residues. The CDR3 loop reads CASSPPVKNTEAFF. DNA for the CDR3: TGTGCCAGCAGCCCGCCGGTTAAGAACACTGAAGCTTTCTTT.

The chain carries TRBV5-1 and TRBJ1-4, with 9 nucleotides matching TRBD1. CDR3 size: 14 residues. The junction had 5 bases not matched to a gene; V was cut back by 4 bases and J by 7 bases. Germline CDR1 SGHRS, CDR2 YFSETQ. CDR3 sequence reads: CASSKGQGTEKLFF. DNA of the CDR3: TGCGCCAGCAGCAAGGGACAGGGAACTGAAAAACTGTTTTTT.

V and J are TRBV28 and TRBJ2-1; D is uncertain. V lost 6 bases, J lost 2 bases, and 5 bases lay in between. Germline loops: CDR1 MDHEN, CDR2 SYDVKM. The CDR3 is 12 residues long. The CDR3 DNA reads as TGTGCCAGCAGGGGCGCCTACAATGAGCAGTTCTTC. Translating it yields CASRGAYNEQFF.

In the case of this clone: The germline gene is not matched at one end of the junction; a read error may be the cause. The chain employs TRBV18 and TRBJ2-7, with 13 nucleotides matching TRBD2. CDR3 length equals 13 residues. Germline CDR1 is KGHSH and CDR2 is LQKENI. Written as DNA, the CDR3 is TGTGCCAGCTCACCAGGGACTAGCGGGGAAGTGAAATTC. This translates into CASSPGTSGEVKF.

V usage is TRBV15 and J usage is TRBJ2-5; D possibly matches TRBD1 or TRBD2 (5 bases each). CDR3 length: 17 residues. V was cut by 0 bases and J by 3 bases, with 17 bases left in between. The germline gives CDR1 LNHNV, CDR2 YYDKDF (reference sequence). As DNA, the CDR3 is TGTGCCACCAGCAGAGATATTATTGTGGGGGTAGAAGAGACCCAGTACTTC. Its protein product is CATSRDIIVGVEETQYF.

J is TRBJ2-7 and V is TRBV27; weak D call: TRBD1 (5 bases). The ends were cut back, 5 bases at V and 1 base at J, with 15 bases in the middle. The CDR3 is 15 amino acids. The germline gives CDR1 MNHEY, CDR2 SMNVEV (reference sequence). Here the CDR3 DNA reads TGTGCCAGCAGTGTAAGGCCCCAGGGTTCCTACGAGCAGTACTTC. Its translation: CASSVRPQGSYEQYF.

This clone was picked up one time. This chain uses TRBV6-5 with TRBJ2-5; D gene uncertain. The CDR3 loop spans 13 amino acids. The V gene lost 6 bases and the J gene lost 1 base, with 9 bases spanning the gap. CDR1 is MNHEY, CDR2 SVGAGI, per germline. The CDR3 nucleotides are TGTGCCAGCAGAGGTCAGGTCCAAGAGACCCAGTACTTC. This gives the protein CASRGQVQETQYF.

The CDR3 nucleotides are TGTGCCAGCAGTTTGCCTCCGGTGAACAGGGCTTACTACGAGCAGTACTTC. Protein: CASSLPPVNRAYYEQYF. The rearrangement joins TRBV28 to TRBJ2-7; D is perhaps TRBD1 (6 bases). The CDR3 totals 17 residues. V lost 3 bases, J lost 3 bases, and 21 bases lay in between. Germline V gives CDR1 MDHEN, CDR2 SYDVKM.

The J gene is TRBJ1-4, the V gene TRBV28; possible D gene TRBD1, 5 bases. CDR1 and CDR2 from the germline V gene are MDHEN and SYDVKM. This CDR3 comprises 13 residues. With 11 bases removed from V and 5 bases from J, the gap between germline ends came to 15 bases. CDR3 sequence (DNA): TGTGCCGGGGCACGGGGTCCAAATGAAAAACTGTTTTTT. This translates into CAGARGPNEKLFF.

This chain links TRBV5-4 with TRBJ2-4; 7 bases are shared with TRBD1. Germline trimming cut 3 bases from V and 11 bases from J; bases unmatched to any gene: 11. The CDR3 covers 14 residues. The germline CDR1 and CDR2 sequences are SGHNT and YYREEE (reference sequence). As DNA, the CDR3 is TGTGCCAGCAGCTCTGGACAGGCCCTCCATCTTCAGTACTTC. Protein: CASSSGQALHLQYF. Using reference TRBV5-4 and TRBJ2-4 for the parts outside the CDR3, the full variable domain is ETGVTQSPTHLIKTRGQQVTLRCSSQSGHNTVSWYQQALGQGPQFIFQYYREEENGRGNFPPRFSGLQFPNYSSELNVNALELDDSALYLCASSSGQALHLQYFGAGTRLSVL.

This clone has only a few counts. The CDR3 spells CAFDRGVTNYGYTF. CDR3 bases: TGTGCCTTTGACAGGGGAGTAACAAACTATGGCTACACCTTC. J is TRBJ1-2 and V is TRBV30, with 8 bases matching TRBD1. This CDR3 is built from 14 residues. Unmatched junction bases numbered 9, after V lost 7 bases and J lost 2 bases. The germline gives CDR1 GTSNPN, CDR2 SVGIG (reference sequence).

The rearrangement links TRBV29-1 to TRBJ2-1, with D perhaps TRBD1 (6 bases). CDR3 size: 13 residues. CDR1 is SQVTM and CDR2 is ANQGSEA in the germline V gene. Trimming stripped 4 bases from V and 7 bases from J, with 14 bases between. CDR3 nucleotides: TGCAGCGTTGGCCAGGGGATTGGTAATGAGCAGTTCTTC. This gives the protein CSVGQGIGNEQFF.

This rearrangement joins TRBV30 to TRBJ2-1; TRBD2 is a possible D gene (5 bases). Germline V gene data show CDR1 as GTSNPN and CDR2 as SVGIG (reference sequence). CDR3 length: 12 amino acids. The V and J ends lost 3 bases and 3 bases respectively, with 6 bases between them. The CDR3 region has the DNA TGTGCCTGGAGGAGCGGCTACAATGAGCAGTTCTTC. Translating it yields CAWRSGYNEQFF.

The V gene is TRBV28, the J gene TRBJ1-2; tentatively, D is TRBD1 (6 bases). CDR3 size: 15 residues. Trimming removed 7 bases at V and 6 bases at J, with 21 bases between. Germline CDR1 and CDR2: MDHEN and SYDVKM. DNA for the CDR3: TGTGCCAGCACCCTAATTACAGGGTTTGCGAATGGCTACACCTTC. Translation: CASTLITGFANGYTF.

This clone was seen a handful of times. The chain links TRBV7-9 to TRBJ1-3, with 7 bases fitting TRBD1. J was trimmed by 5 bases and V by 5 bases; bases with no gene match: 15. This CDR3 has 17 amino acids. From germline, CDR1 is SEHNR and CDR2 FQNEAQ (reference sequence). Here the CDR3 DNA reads TGTGCCAGCAGCAGGCGAGACAGGGAAAAAGGTCGAAACACCATATATTTT. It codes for CASSRRDREKGRNTIYF. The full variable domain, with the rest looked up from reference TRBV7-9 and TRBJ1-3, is DTGVSQNPRHKITKRGQNVTFRCDPISEHNRLYWYRQTLGQGPEFLTYFQNEAQLEKSRLLSDRFSAERPKGSFSTLEIQRTEQGDSAMYLCASSRRDREKGRNTIYFGEGSWLTVV.

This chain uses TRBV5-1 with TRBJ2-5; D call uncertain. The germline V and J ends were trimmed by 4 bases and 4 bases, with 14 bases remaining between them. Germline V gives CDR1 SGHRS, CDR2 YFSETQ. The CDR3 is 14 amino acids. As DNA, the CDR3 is TGCGCCAGCAGCCCTGACTCTTATGGAGAGACCCAGTACTTC. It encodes CASSPDSYGETQYF.